A single sample gave rise to the 28 T cell receptor beta chains below, sequenced in a study of control samples from healthy donors and cancer patients. Sequencing used immunoSEQ multiplex PCR; TCRdb keeps in-frame clones, though not all of them. The data show about 120,000 clones, with around 90% seen just once and under 2.5% held by the top ten. Sequences were obtained from blood. All receptors come from a woman in her 70s in good health.

The chain carries TRBV5-4 and TRBJ2-3; no clear D. Germline lookup yields CDR1 SGHNT and CDR2 YYREEE (reference sequence). V shed 0 bases and J shed 2 bases, with 7 bases lying between them. The CDR3 has 14 amino acids. The CDR3 DNA follows: TGTGCCAGCAGCTTGGATCTCCACACAGATACGCAGTATTTT. Its protein is CASSLDLHTDTQYF.

The chain joins TRBV10-1 to TRBJ1-5; TRBD1 might be the D (5 bases). The germline V gene has CDR1 WNHNN and CDR2 SYGVQD (reference sequence). Trimming stripped 6 bases from V and 1 base from J, with 13 bases between. The CDR3 is 15 amino acids. CDR3 in amino acids: CASSETGVSNQPQHF. The CDR3 DNA is TGCGCCAGCAGCGAGACGGGGGTGAGCAATCAGCCCCAGCATTTT.

This chain links TRBV19 with TRBJ1-3; D unclear. V lost 3 bases, J lost 4 bases, and 7 bases lay in between. Germline assignment: CDR1 LNHDA and CDR2 SQIVND (reference sequence). The CDR3 totals 13 residues. The CDR3 DNA is TGTGCCAGTAGTATCCCGGGAGGAAACACCATATATTTT. Translation: CASSIPGGNTIYF. Full variable domain (outside the CDR3, taken from reference TRBV19 and TRBJ1-3): DGGITQSPKYLFRKEGQNVTLSCEQNLNHDAMYWYRQDPGQGLRLIYYSQIVNDFQKGDIAEGYSVSREKKESFPLTVTSAQKNPTAFYLCASSIPGGNTIYFGEGSWLTVV.

The V gene is TRBV6-5, the J gene TRBJ2-7; the D is unclear. The V gene's germline CDR1 is MNHEY and CDR2 SVGAGI. The CDR3 spans 15 residues. V was pared by 2 bases and J by 3 bases, with 14 bases between. The CDR3 nucleotides are TGTGCCAGCAGTTACAGCGCCCGGTTGGTCTACGAGCAGTACTTC. Translation gives CASSYSARLVYEQYF.

This clone was observed a single time. The chain carries TRBV19 and TRBJ2-6, with D perhaps TRBD1 (5 bases). V lost 1 base, J lost 3 bases, and 10 bases lay in between. Germline CDR1 reads LNHDA; CDR2 reads SQIVND (reference sequence). This CDR3 region has 16 residues. The CDR3 sequence: CASSIGGTGGANVLTF. DNA of the CDR3: TGTGCCAGTAGTATAGGAGGTACAGGTGGGGCCAACGTCCTGACTTTC.

The chain has TRBV18 and TRBJ2-5, with TRBD2 matching 8 bases. The CDR3 is 15 residues long. Germline V gene data show CDR1 as KGHSH and CDR2 as LQKENI. V lost 2 bases to trimming and J lost 1 base; unmatched junction nucleotides: 3. The DNA for the CDR3 is TGTGCCAGCTCACCATCACGGGGGGGCCAAGAGACCCAGTACTTC. This translates into CASSPSRGGQETQYF.

This chain uses TRBV2 with TRBJ1-5; 9 bases are shared with TRBD1. In germline, CDR1 is SNHLY, CDR2 FYNNEI. The CDR3 loop spans 13 amino acids. With V trimmed by 4 bases and J by 7 bases, 2 bases remained unmatched. The CDR3 protein is CASSGTGEQPQHF. CDR3 sequence (DNA): TGTGCCAGCAGTGGGACAGGGGAGCAGCCCCAGCATTTT.

The gene calls are TRBV3-1 (or the pseudogene TRBV3-2) and TRBJ2-7; weak D call: TRBD2 (5 bases). In germline, CDR1 is LGHDT, CDR2 YNNKEL (reference sequence). V was trimmed by 3 bases and J by 8 bases, leaving 14 bases between them. CDR3 length: 13 residues. The CDR3 loop reads CASSHAGASQQYF. DNA for the CDR3: TGTGCCAGCAGCCATGCAGGCGCTAGCCAGCAGTACTTC.

This clone has just a few counts. The chain employs TRBV4-2 and TRBJ1-4, with D perhaps TRBD1 (5 bases). Per germline, CDR1 LGHNA and CDR2 YNFKEQ. The CDR3 totals 15 residues. V was trimmed by 4 bases and J by 5 bases, leaving 14 bases between them. CDR3 sequence reads: CASSPWGGRNEKLFF. Here the CDR3 DNA reads TGTGCCAGCAGCCCCTGGGGGGGGAGGAATGAAAAACTGTTTTTT.

CDR3 protein: CASSQDQKRGKETQYF. CDR3 DNA sequence: TGTGCCAGCAGCCAAGATCAGAAGCGGGGGAAAGAGACCCAGTACTTC. This rearrangement joins TRBV4-2 to TRBJ2-5; TRBD2 aligns across 8 bases. V shed 0 bases, J shed 3 bases, and the junction held 6 bases outside the gene matches. Germline lookup yields CDR1 LGHNA and CDR2 YNFKEQ. This CDR3 region has 16 residues.

The rearrangement joins TRBV6-5 to TRBJ2-3; D remains ambiguous. CDR3 size: 12 residues. Germline V gene data show CDR1 as MNHEY and CDR2 as SVGAGI. Trimming cost V 6 bases and J 2 bases, with 6 bases left between them. For the CDR3, the DNA is TGTGCCAGCAGGAGCATCACAGATACGCAGTATTTT. Encoded protein: CASRSITDTQYF.

The chain uses TRBV5-1 and TRBJ2-3; TRBD2 matches at 7 bases. CDR3 length: 16 amino acids. Germline values: CDR1 SGHRS, CDR2 YFSETQ. The junction had 6 bases not matched to a gene; V was cut back by 0 bases and J by 2 bases. In DNA, the CDR3 is TGCGCCAGCAGCTTGGGTGTGGGGGGGAACACAGATACGCAGTATTTT. This sequence encodes CASSLGVGGNTDTQYF. Full variable domain (outside the CDR3, taken from reference TRBV5-1 and TRBJ2-3): KAGVTQTPRYLIKTRGQQVTLSCSPISGHRSVSWYQQTPGQGLQFLFEYFSETQRNKGNFPGRFSGRQFSNSRSEMNVSTLELGDSALYLCASSLGVGGNTDTQYFGPGTRLTVL.

The chain uses TRBV27 and TRBJ2-2, with TRBD2 matching 12 bases. CDR3 length: 19 residues. Germline assignment: CDR1 MNHEY and CDR2 SMNVEV (reference sequence). With V trimmed by 4 bases and J by 1 base, 10 bases remained unmatched. This chain's CDR3 is CASSSRRTSGVRNTGELFF. The CDR3 coding sequence is TGTGCCAGCAGTTCCCGACGGACTAGCGGGGTTAGGAACACCGGGGAGCTGTTTTTT.

The rearrangement uses TRBV6-1 and TRBJ2-1, with 13 bases fitting TRBD2. Per germline, CDR1 MNHNS and CDR2 SASEGT. This CDR3 has 18 residues. V was pared by 1 base and J by 4 bases, with 7 bases of the junction left unmatched. CDR3 sequence: CASSEGGLAGAVYNEQFF. The DNA of the CDR3 is TGTGCCAGCAGTGAAGGCGGACTAGCGGGGGCCGTATACAATGAGCAGTTCTTC.

In this sample, this clone turned up a few times. The V call is TRBV19, the J call TRBJ1-5; D remains ambiguous. The CDR3 sequence is 16 residues long. V lost 2 bases, J lost 0 bases, and 11 bases lay in between. Germline V gene lookup returns CDR1 LNHDA and CDR2 SQIVND (reference sequence). The CDR3 spells CASSILDLHSNQPQHF. CDR3 sequence (DNA): TGTGCCAGTAGTATATTGGACCTCCATAGCAATCAGCCCCAGCATTTT.

The rearrangement joins TRBV27 to TRBJ2-7; 10 positions agree with TRBD1. Germline-derived CDR1 and CDR2 are MNHEY and SMNVEV (reference sequence). This CDR3 is 14 amino acids long. After removal of 5 bases from V and 6 bases from J, the junction contained 7 bases not matched to a gene. CDR3 residues: CASSRRDRGPEQYF. The DNA of the CDR3 is TGTGCCAGCAGTCGGCGGGACAGGGGTCCCGAGCAGTACTTC.

The V and J genes are TRBV18 and TRBJ2-7, with 9 positions matching TRBD1. V lost 4 bases and J lost 3; bases outside the gene matches: 4. The germline CDR1 and CDR2 sequences are KGHSH and LQKENI. The CDR3 runs to 14 residues. For the CDR3, the DNA is TGTGCCAGCTCACAAGGGACAGGGAACTACGAGCAGTACTTC. Translation gives CASSQGTGNYEQYF.

This clone has just one count. The J gene is TRBJ1-4, the V gene TRBV5-1; D gene unclear. Deletions cut 0 bases from V and 8 bases from J, with 5 bases between. The germline CDR1 and CDR2 sequences are SGHRS and YFSETQ. The CDR3 sequence is 12 residues long. The CDR3 coding sequence is TGCGCCAGCAGCTTGGAAAGGGAAAAACTGTTTTTT. It is translated as CASSLEREKLFF.

The rearrangement uses TRBV5-1 and TRBJ2-3, with unresolved D. The V gene's germline CDR1 is SGHRS and CDR2 YFSETQ. The CDR3 length is 10 residues. V lost 8 bases and J 3 bases, leaving 4 bases between the germline ends. The CDR3 here is CASGTDTQYF. The CDR3 bases are TGCGCCAGTGGGACAGATACGCAGTATTTT.

The chain links TRBV2 to TRBJ1-5; perhaps TRBD1 as D (5 bases). V lost 8 bases, J lost 5 bases, and 13 bases lay in between. This CDR3 has 13 residues. Germline CDR1 and CDR2: SNHLY and FYNNEI. CDR3 nucleotide sequence: TGTGCCAGCGGCCCTTTAGGGGATCAGCCCCAGCATTTT. Translating gives CASGPLGDQPQHF.

The rearrangement uses TRBV11-2 and TRBJ1-1; 7 positions match TRBD1. J was trimmed by 6 bases and V by 1 base; bases with no gene match: 8. This CDR3 spans 15 amino acids. Germline lookup yields CDR1 SGHAT and CDR2 FQNNGV. In nucleotides, the CDR3 is TGTGCCAGCAGCTTAGTTACAGGGGCTCTGGCTGAAGCTTTCTTT. It yields the protein CASSLVTGALAEAFF.

The chain combines TRBV7-3 with TRBJ1-2, with 7 bases aligning to TRBD1. Trimming removed 5 bases from V and 5 bases from J; junction bases left unmatched: 5. CDR1 is SGHTA, CDR2 FQGTGA, per germline. CDR3 length: 13 residues. The CDR3 spells CASSPGTAYGYTF. CDR3 DNA sequence: TGTGCCAGCAGCCCCGGGACAGCGTATGGCTACACCTTC.

This chain links TRBV7-3 with TRBJ2-2, with D perhaps TRBD2 (6 bases). The V gene lost 2 bases and the J gene lost 2 bases, with 9 bases spanning the gap. Looked up from germline, CDR1 is SGHTA and CDR2 is FQGTGA. The CDR3 totals 15 residues. CDR3 protein: CASSLLGTNTGELFF. DNA of the CDR3: TGTGCCAGCAGCTTACTGGGGACTAACACCGGGGAGCTGTTTTTT.

CDR3 in amino acids: CASSYSTPFTEAFF. CDR3 sequence (DNA): TGTGCCAGCAGTTACTCGACCCCTTTCACTGAAGCTTTCTTT. The chain uses TRBV6-5 and TRBJ1-1, with D unresolved. Deletions cut 0 bases from V and 4 bases from J, with 9 bases between. CDR3 length: 14 residues. The germline V gene encodes CDR1 MNHEY and CDR2 SVGAGI.

The chain has TRBV5-4 and TRBJ1-5; D unclear. Germline-derived CDR1 and CDR2 are SGHNT and YYREEE (reference sequence). The V and J ends lost 2 bases and 7 bases respectively, with 10 bases between them. There are 13 residues in the CDR3. In nucleotides, the CDR3 is TGTGCCAGCAGCTTCCTCAACGGCCAGCCCCAGCATTTT. Protein: CASSFLNGQPQHF. Based on the CDR3 plus reference TRBV5-4 and TRBJ1-5, the full variable domain is ETGVTQSPTHLIKTRGQQVTLRCSSQSGHNTVSWYQQALGQGPQFIFQYYREEENGRGNFPPRFSGLQFPNYSSELNVNALELDDSALYLCASSFLNGQPQHFGDGTRLSIL.

This clone appeared a few times. The chain joins TRBV15 to TRBJ1-5; possibly TRBD1 for D (6 bases). V lost 3 bases and J 6 bases, leaving 15 bases between the germline ends. Germline V gene sequence: CDR1 LNHNV, CDR2 YYDKDF (reference sequence). CDR3 size: 15 residues. The CDR3 region has the DNA TGTGCCACCAGCAGCCGAGGGGGGGGTACTCAGCCCCAGCATTTT. Translation gives CATSSRGGGTQPQHF.

The J gene is TRBJ2-5, the V gene TRBV5-3, with 8 bases matching TRBD2. TRBV5-3 is an ORF, and what it does is uncertain. CDR3 size: 15 residues. Losses at the gene ends were 3 bases for V and 0 bases for J; bases not matched to a gene: 4. The CDR3 DNA sequence: TGTGCCAGAAGCTATGGCGGGGGGAACCAAGAGACCCAGTACTTC. Its translation: CARSYGGGNQETQYF.

This sequence joins TRBV6-4 and TRBJ2-1; the D is unclear. Trimming took off 2 bases at V and 2 bases at J, with 16 bases between the two ends. The CDR3 sequence is 17 residues long. Germline V gene sequence: CDR1 MRHNA, CDR2 SNTAGT. CDR3 sequence (DNA): TGTGCCAGCAGTGACCCCTCCGATGGATTAGCCTACAATGAGCAGTTCTTC. Translation gives CASSDPSDGLAYNEQFF.